This T cell receptor (beta chain) was identified during a study of immune evolution from preneoplasia to lung adenocarcinoma. Findings of the study overall: Top clone share appeared to fall from AAH through AIS, MIA, adenocarcinoma. Normal lung had highest clonality; later lesions appeared denser, more diverse.

In germline, CDR1 is MNHEY, CDR2 SMNVEV (reference sequence). The CDR3 contains 14 residues. Trimming at V came to 6 bases and at J to 7 bases, leaving 6 bases not matched to a gene. Turning to this clone: As yet, its antigen is unknown.

Libraries were prepared by immunoSEQ multiplex PCR; TCRdb keeps only in-frame clonotypes and omits some of them. The sample includes 7,500 to 8,500 clones, just under 85% of them seen just once. Patients had resection in Japan or China between about 2014 and 2018. The sample was FFPE invasive lung adenocarcinoma tissue. The rearrangement joins TRBV27 to TRBJ1-4; 9 bases line up with TRBD1. This sequence was found in a person aged 50-69 years with lung adenocarcinoma. CDR3 nucleotides: TGTGCCAGCAGCTCGGGACAGGGCACTGAAAAACTGTTTTTT. Its protein is CASSSGQGTEKLFF. Using reference TRBV27 and TRBJ1-4 for the parts outside the CDR3, the full variable domain is EAQVTQNPRYLITVTGKKLTVTCSQNMNHEYMSWYRQDPGLGLRQIYYSMNVEVTDKGDVPEGYKVSRKEKRNFPLILESPSPNQTSLYFCASSSGQGTEKLFFGSGTQLSVL.